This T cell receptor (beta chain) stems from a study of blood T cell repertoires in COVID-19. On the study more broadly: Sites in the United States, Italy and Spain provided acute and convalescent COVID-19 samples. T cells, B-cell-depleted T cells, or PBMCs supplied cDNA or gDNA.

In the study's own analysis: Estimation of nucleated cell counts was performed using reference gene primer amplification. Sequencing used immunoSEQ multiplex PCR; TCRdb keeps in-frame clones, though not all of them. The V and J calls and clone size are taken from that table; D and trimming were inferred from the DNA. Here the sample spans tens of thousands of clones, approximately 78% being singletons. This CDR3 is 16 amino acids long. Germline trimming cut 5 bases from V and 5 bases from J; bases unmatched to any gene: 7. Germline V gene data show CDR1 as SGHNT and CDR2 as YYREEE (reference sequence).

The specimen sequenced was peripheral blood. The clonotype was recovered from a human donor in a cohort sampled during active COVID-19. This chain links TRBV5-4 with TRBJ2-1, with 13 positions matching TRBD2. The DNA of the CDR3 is TGTGCCAGCAGGGGTGGGGGACTAGCGGGGAACAATGAGCAGTTCTTC. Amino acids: CASRGGGLAGNNEQFF.